Below, one TCR beta chain is given with its context. The entry originates in a study of cytotoxic CD8 clonotypes in ibrutinib-treated CLL. Germline CDR1 and CDR2: MDHEN and SYDVKM. CDR3 size: 14 residues. With 5 bases removed from V and 2 bases from J, the gap between germline ends came to 12 bases. TCRdb's table, derived via immunoSEQ multiplex PCR, lists solely in-frame clones and lacks some. This repertoire shows hundreds of thousands of clones, roughly 70% found once; its top ten account for 15%. The source of this sequence is a human donor with chronic lymphocytic leukemia. This rearrangement joins TRBV28 to TRBJ2-5, with D unresolved. The input for sequencing was PBMCs, taken after 24 months of ibrutinib treatment. CDR3 bases: TGTGCCAGCAGTCCCCCCGCCAGGCAAGAGACCCAGTACTTC. This codes for CASSPPARQETQYF.